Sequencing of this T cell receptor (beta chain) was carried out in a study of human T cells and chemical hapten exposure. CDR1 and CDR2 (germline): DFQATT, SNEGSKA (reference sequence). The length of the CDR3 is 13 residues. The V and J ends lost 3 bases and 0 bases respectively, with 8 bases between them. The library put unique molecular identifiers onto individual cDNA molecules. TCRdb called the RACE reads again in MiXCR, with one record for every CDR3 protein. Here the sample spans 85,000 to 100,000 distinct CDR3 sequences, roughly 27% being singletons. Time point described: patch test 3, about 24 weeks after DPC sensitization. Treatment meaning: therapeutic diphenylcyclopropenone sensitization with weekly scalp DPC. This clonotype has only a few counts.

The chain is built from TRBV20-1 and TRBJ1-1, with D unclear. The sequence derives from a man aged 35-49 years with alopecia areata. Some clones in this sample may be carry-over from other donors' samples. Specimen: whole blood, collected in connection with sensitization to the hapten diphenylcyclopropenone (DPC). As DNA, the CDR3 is TGCAGTGCTAGGGCGGTATTGAACACTGAAGCTTTCTTT. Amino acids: CSARAVLNTEAFF.